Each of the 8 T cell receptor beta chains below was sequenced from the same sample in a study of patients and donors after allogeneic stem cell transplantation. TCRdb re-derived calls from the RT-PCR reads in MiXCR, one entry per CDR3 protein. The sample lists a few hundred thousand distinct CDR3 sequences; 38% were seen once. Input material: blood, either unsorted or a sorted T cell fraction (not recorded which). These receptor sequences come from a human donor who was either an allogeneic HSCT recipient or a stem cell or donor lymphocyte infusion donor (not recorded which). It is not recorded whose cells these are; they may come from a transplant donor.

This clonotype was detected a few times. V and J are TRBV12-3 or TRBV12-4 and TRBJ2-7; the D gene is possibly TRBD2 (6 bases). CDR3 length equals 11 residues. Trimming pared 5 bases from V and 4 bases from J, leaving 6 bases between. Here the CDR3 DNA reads TGTGCCAGCAGTGGAGGGTACGAGCAGTACTTC. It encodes CASSGGYEQYF.

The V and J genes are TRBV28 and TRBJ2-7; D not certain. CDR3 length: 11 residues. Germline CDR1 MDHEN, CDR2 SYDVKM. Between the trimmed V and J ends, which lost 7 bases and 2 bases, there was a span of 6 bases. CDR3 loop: CASKTTYEQYF. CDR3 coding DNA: TGTGCCAGCAAGACCACCTACGAGCAGTACTTC.

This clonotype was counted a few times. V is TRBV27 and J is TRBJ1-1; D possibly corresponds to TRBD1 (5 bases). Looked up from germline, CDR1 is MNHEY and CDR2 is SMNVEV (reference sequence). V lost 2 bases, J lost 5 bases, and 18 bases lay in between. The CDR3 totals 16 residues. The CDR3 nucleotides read TGTGCCAGCAGTTTAAGGCACCACAGGCTCGGGACTGAAGCTTTCTTT. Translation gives CASSLRHHRLGTEAFF.

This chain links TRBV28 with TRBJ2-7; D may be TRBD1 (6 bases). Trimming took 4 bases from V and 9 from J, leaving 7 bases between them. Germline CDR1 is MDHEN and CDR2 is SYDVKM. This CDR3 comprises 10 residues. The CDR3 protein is CASSSTGQYF. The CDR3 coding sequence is TGTGCCAGCAGTTCGACAGGGCAGTACTTC.

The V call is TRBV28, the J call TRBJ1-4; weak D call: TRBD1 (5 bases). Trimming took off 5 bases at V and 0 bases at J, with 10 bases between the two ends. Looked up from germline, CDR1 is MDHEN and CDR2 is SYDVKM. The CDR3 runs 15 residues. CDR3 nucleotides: TGTGCCAGCAGTCTTAGGGGCACAACTAATGAAAAACTGTTTTTT. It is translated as CASSLRGTTNEKLFF.

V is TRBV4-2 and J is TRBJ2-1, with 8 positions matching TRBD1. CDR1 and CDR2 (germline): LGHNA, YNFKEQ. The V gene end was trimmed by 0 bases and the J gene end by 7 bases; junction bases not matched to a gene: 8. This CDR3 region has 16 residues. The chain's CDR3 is CASSQEDRVVRNEQFF. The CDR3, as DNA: TGTGCCAGCAGCCAAGAGGACAGGGTGGTTAGGAATGAGCAGTTCTTC.

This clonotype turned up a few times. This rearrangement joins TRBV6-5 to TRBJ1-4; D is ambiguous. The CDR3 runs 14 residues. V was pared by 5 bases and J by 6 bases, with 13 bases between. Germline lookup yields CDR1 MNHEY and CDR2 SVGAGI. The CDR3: CASSRRARDEKLFF. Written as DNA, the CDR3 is TGTGCCAGCAGTCGTCGGGCGAGGGATGAAAAACTGTTTTTT.

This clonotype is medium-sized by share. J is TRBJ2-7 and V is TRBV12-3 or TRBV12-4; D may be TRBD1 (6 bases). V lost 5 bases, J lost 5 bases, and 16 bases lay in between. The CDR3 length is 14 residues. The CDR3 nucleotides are TGTGCCAGCAGTCCAGGACAGATTGGCAACGAGCAGTACTTC. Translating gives CASSPGQIGNEQYF.